The 16 T cell receptor beta chains given below trace back to one sample, sequenced in a study of blood T cell repertoires in COVID-19. Measured with immunoSEQ multiplex PCR; TCRdb has only the in-frame clones, and not every one. Counted here are roughly 110,000 clones, roughly 91% occurring once; the ten biggest clones make up approximately 20%. The sequencing input was peripheral blood. Receptors originate from a human donor with acute or convalescent COVID-19. The donor label of this sample is uncertain.

The V gene is TRBV12-3 or TRBV12-4, the J gene TRBJ2-2; D gene uncertain. V was trimmed by 5 bases and J by 3 bases, leaving 4 bases between them. This CDR3 contains 12 residues. This chain's CDR3 is CASSPYTGELFF. The CDR3 DNA follows: TGTGCCAGCAGTCCCTACACCGGGGAGCTGTTTTTT.

The rearrangement joins TRBV7-2 to TRBJ1-5, with D uncertain. Germline values: CDR1 SGHTA, CDR2 FQGNSA. The CDR3 is 12 residues long. Trimming cost V 1 base and J 6 bases, with 4 bases left between them. The CDR3 DNA reads as TGTGCCAGCAGCTTAGACAGTCAGCCCCAGCATTTT. This codes for CASSLDSQPQHF.

This clone was seen a single time. The chain has TRBV2 and TRBJ1-4, with no clear D. CDR3 length: 13 residues. Germline V gives CDR1 SNHLY, CDR2 FYNNEI. The V end lost 8 bases, the J end lost 7 bases, and 14 bases lay between the germline ends. The CDR3 spells CASLSGYGEKLFF. The CDR3 DNA reads as TGTGCCAGCCTTTCAGGTTATGGTGAAAAACTGTTTTTT.

The chain couples TRBV7-3 to TRBJ2-1; TRBD2 matches at 10 bases. The CDR3 is 15 amino acids. Trimming removed 4 bases from V and 7 bases from J; junction bases left unmatched: 7. CDR1 and CDR2 (germline): SGHTA, FQGTGA. The CDR3 region is CASSSGAGGPNEQFF. CDR3 coding DNA: TGTGCCAGCAGCTCGGGAGCGGGAGGGCCAAATGAGCAGTTCTTC.

The chain combines TRBV7-9 with TRBJ2-1, with 13 positions matching TRBD2. V lost 1 base, J lost 0 bases, and 3 bases stayed unmatched. CDR1 is SEHNR and CDR2 is FQNEAQ in the germline V gene (reference sequence). The CDR3 totals 18 residues. The CDR3 spells CASSLGTSGGSSYNEQFF. CDR3 bases: TGTGCCAGCAGCTTAGGGACTAGCGGGGGCAGCTCCTACAATGAGCAGTTCTTC. The variable domain in full, with the rest retrieved from reference TRBV7-9 and TRBJ2-1, is DTGVSQNPRHKITKRGQNVTFRCDPISEHNRLYWYRQTLGQGPEFLTYFQNEAQLEKSRLLSDRFSAERPKGSFSTLEIQRTEQGDSAMYLCASSLGTSGGSSYNEQFFGPGTRLTVL.

V usage is TRBV6-5 and J usage is TRBJ1-2; D gene ambiguous. V lost 2 bases and J lost 4, with 8 bases in between. The CDR3 extends over 13 amino acids. Germline values: CDR1 MNHEY, CDR2 SVGAGI. CDR3 in amino acids: CASSYGHRYGYTF. DNA for the CDR3: TGTGCCAGCAGTTACGGCCACCGCTATGGCTACACCTTC.

Only a few counts were recorded for this clone. This rearrangement joins TRBV29-1 to TRBJ1-6; 7 bases match TRBD1. This CDR3 comprises 15 residues. Trimming cost V 5 bases and J 0 bases; bases outside gene matches: 4. From germline, CDR1 is SQVTM and CDR2 ANQGSEA. CDR3 sequence (DNA): TGCAGCGTTCGGGACAGAGACTCCTATAATTCACCCCTCCACTTT. It yields the protein CSVRDRDSYNSPLHF.

The chain couples TRBV7-2 to TRBJ2-5; D perhaps matches TRBD1 (5 bases). Germline loops: CDR1 SGHTA, CDR2 FQGNSA. V shed 7 bases and J shed 5 bases, with 14 bases lying between them. CDR3 length equals 13 residues. The DNA for the CDR3 is TGTGCCAGCACCCCGATGGGGCCGGAGACCCAGTACTTC. Residues: CASTPMGPETQYF.

V is TRBV12-3 or TRBV12-4 and J is TRBJ2-7, with 7 nucleotides matching TRBD1. This CDR3 comprises 13 residues. The V segment lost 2 bases and the J segment 3 bases; nucleotides outside the gene matches: 1. The CDR3 region is CASSLRGHYEQYF. The CDR3 nucleotides are TGTGCCAGCAGTTTAAGGGGGCACTACGAGCAGTACTTC.

The CDR3 bases are TGTGCCAGTAGTATGGGGACAGTCGGCAATCAGCCCCAGCATTTT. Translating gives CASSMGTVGNQPQHF. The genes are TRBV19 and TRBJ1-5; 7 bases map to TRBD1. The CDR3 runs to 15 residues. The V gene end was trimmed by 3 bases and the J gene end by 2 bases; junction bases not matched to a gene: 4. CDR1 LNHDA and CDR2 SQIVND come from the germline V gene (reference sequence).

The V and J genes are TRBV19 and TRBJ1-4; tentatively, D is TRBD1 (5 bases). Deletions cut 7 bases from V and 0 bases from J, with 9 bases between. The CDR3 sequence is 14 residues long. Germline CDR1 reads LNHDA; CDR2 reads SQIVND (reference sequence). The CDR3, as DNA: TGTGCCAGTAATACAGGATCAACTAATGAAAAACTGTTTTTT. As protein: CASNTGSTNEKLFF.

This chain connects TRBV5-5 to TRBJ1-1; D is uncertain. Germline CDR1 is SGHKS and CDR2 is YYEKEE (reference sequence). Trimming shortened V by 5 bases and J by 1 base, and 9 bases separated the two germline ends. The CDR3 is made up of 13 amino acids. As DNA, the CDR3 is TGTGCCAGCAGGCTTTCGCGGAACACTGAAGCTTTCTTT. Translated, it gives CASRLSRNTEAFF.

The chain employs TRBV9 and TRBJ2-1; TRBD2 agrees at 11 bases. Trimming cost V 6 bases and J 4 bases; bases outside gene matches: 6. Germline assignment: CDR1 SGDLS and CDR2 YYNGEE. The length of the CDR3 is 15 residues. CDR3 nucleotides: TGTGCCAGCACCCAGGGACTAGCGGATTACAATGAGCAGTTCTTC. Its protein is CASTQGLADYNEQFF.

The V and J genes are TRBV19 and TRBJ1-2, with D perhaps matching TRBD1 (6 bases). Germline lookup yields CDR1 LNHDA and CDR2 SQIVND (reference sequence). This CDR3 region has 14 residues. V shed 0 bases and J shed 4 bases, with 9 bases lying between them. Here the CDR3 reads CASSIEDRTYGYTF. The CDR3, as DNA: TGTGCCAGTAGTATAGAGGACAGAACCTATGGCTACACCTTC.

The chain is built from TRBV14 and TRBJ2-7; tentative D call: TRBD2 (5 bases). Between the trimmed V and J ends, which lost 4 bases and 4 bases, there was a span of 11 bases. The CDR3 spans 13 residues. Germline lookup yields CDR1 SGHDN and CDR2 FVKESK. The CDR3 loop is CASSLSGWYEQYF. The DNA for the CDR3 is TGTGCCAGCAGCCTATCGGGGTGGTACGAGCAGTACTTC.

The genes are TRBV14 and TRBJ2-3, with D tentatively TRBD1 (7 bases). The CDR3 has 16 residues. CDR1 SGHDN and CDR2 FVKESK come from the germline V gene. The V and J ends lost 3 bases and 2 bases respectively, with 15 bases between them. The CDR3 DNA reads TGTGCCAGCAGCCAGTCGACAGGGACTTACACAGATACGCAGTATTTT. Encoded protein: CASSQSTGTYTDTQYF.